These 2 T cell receptor beta chains were all obtained from the same sample, sequenced in a study of T cells after yellow fever vaccination. TCRdb itself ran the 5' RACE reads through MiXCR, one entry per CDR3 protein. Here the sample spans roughly 500,000 distinct CDR3 sequences, 15% to 20% being singletons. The sequencing here drew on PBMCs, taken 15 days after the yellow fever booster vaccination. These TCRs come from a man younger than 40 who received the YFV17D yellow fever vaccine.

This clonotype was picked up a small number of times. The chain couples TRBV20-1 to TRBJ2-1, with D tentatively TRBD2 (6 bases). Per the germline V gene, CDR1 is DFQATT and CDR2 is SNEGSKA (reference sequence). The CDR3 covers 15 residues. V lost 3 bases, J lost 5 bases, and 17 bases lay in between. CDR3 bases: TGCAGTGCTAGGGAACCGGGAGTAGGCAACAATGAGCAGTTCTTC. Encoded protein: CSAREPGVGNNEQFF.

This clonotype has only a few counts. The chain has TRBV7-2 and TRBJ2-7; D gene ambiguous. The CDR3 length is 14 residues. V shed 5 bases and J shed 3 bases, with 14 bases lying between them. Germline V gives CDR1 SGHTA, CDR2 FQGNSA. CDR3: CASSPASPYYEQYF. CDR3 bases: TGTGCCAGCAGCCCTGCATCCCCTTACTACGAGCAGTACTTC.